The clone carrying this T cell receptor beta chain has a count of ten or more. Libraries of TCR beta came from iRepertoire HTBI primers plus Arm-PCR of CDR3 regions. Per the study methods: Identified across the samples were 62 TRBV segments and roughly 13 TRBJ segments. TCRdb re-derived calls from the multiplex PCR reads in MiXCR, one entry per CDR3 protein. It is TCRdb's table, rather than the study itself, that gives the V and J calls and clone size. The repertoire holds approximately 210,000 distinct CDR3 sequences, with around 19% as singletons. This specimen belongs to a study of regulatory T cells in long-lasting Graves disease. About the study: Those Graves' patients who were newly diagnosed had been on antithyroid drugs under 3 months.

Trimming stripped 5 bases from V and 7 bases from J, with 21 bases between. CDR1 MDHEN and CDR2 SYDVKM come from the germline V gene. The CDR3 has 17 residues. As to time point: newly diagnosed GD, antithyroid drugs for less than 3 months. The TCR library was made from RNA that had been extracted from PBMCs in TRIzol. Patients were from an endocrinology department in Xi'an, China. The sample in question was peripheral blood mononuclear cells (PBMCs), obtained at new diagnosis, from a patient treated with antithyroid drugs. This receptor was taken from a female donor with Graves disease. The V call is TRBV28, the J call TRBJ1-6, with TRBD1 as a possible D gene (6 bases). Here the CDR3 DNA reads TGTGCCAGCAGTGGATATGGCCAGGGGACTTCCAATTCACCCCTCCACTTT. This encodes CASSGYGQGTSNSPLHF.